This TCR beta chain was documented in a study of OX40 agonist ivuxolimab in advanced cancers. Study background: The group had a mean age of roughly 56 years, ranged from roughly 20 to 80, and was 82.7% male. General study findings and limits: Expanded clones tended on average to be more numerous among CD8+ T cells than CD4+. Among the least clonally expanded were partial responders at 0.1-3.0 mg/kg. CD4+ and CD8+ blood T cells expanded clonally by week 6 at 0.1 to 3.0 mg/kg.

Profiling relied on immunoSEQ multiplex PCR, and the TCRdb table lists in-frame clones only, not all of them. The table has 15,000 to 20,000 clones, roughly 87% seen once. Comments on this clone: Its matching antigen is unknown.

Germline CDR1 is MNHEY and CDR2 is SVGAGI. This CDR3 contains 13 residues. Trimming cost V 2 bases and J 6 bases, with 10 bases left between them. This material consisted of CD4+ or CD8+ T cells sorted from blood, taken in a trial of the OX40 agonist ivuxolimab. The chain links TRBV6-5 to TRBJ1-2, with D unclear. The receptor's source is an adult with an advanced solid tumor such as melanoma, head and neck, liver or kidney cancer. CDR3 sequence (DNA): TGTGCCAGCAGTTACAGCCAGGCAGATGGCTACACCTTC. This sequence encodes CASSYSQADGYTF.